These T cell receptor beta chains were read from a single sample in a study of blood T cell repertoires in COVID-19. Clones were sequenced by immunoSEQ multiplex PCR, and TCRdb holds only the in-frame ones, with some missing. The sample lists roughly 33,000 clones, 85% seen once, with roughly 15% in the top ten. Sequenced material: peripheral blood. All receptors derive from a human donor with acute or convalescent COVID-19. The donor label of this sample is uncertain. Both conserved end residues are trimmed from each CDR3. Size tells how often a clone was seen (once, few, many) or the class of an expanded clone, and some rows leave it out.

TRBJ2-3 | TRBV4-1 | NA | ASSVLAGGAGGTQY
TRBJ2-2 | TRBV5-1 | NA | ASSPRLAGGPSTGELF
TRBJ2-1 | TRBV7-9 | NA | ASSLVSGRSNEQF
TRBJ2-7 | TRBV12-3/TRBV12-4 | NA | ASSPDSTEQY
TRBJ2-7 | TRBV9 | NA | ASSVSAGGSPYEQY
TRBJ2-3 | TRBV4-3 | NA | ASSQDINSYYTDTQY
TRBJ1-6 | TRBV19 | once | ASSTGLQLIGPLH
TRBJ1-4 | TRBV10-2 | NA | ASRTGGTTNEKLF
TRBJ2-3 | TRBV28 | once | ASTFRSAGGRDTQY
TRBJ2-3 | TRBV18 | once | ASSPDVLTGGTDTQY
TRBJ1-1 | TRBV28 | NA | ASRSGTTAEAF
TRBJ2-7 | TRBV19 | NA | ASSFSGTGAYEQY
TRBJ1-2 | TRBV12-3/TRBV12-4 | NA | ASTQGAGYGYT
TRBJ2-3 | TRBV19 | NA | ASSVQGSDTQY
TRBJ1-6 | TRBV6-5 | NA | ASRGTGKSPLH
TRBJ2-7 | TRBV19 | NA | ASGGQGSYEQY
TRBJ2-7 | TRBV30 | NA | AWTNRLAGGSEQY
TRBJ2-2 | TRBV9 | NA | ASSADWNTGELF
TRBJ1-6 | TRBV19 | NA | ASSPGQGARDILPLH
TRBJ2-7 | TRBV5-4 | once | ASSLGGTGVYEQY
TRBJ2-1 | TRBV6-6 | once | ASSYPQGDGQF
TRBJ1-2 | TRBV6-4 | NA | ASSDPLGLLGYT
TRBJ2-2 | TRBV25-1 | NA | ASSGSGQPNTGELF
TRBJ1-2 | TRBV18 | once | ASSVGPGGSNYGYT